This T cell receptor (beta chain) was captured by sequencing in a study of PD-1 blockade in mismatch repair-deficient tumors. Study-wide findings and caveats: After pembrolizumab, tumor-resident clones rose rapidly, then generally contracted before radiologic responses.

The data were produced by immunoSEQ multiplex PCR, yet TCRdb's version contains in-frame clones alone and is incomplete. The sample includes over 11,000 clones, under 90% seen only once; the top ten take 11%. To note about this clone: Its antigen is currently unknown.

The CDR3 contains 14 residues. Germline V gene data show CDR1 as SGDLS and CDR2 as YYNGEE. V was clipped by 6 bases and J by 6 bases, with 19 bases between them. Time point here: identical roughly 11-day culture without peptide (control). The J gene is TRBJ2-7, the V gene TRBV9; weak D call: TRBD2 (6 bases). This clonotype was sampled from an adult with mismatch repair-deficient cancer. Material: cells cultured in vitro, obtained from a patient treated with pembrolizumab. The DNA of the CDR3 is TGTGCCAGCAACAAATTCAGTAGCGGCGGCGAGCAGTACTTC. Translated, it gives CASNKFSSGGEQYF.